This is a list of T cell receptor beta chains from one sample in a study of cytomegalovirus exposure and HLA in healthy donors. Method: immunoSEQ multiplex PCR; TCRdb's copy keeps in-frame clones and lacks some. The sample shows approximately 120,000 clones, roughly 90% of them seen only once. Source material: PBMCs. These TCRs come from a woman between 18 and 29 years old in good health and CMV-seronegative. Both conserved end residues are part of each CDR3. A D gene is named only where the DNA matches it firmly. Clone sizes are given selectively: once, few, many, or a class where the clone is expanded.

j_gene	v_gene	abundance	d_gene	CDR3nt	CDR3aa
TRBJ2-2	TRBV6-4	-	TRBD2	TGTGCCAGCAGGGGGACTAGCGGGAGGGCCGTGACCGGGGAGCTGTTTTTT	CASRGTSGRAVTGELFF
TRBJ2-6	TRBV11-3	once	-	TGTGCCAGCATTGACAGGACATCCATCTCTGGGGCCAACGTCCTGACTTTC	CASIDRTSISGANVLTF
TRBJ2-7	TRBV11-3	-	TRBD1	TGTGCCAGCAGCGAAATACAGGGGCCCTACGAGCAGTACTTC	CASSEIQGPYEQYF
TRBJ2-3	TRBV4-1	-	TRBD2	TGCGCCAGCCGGTCCCAACGGGGGGGCCTGCCAGATACGCAGTATTTT	CASRSQRGGLPDTQYF
TRBJ2-1	TRBV9	-	-	TGTGCCAGCAGCGGGCGGGACGGATACAATGAGCAGTTCTTC	CASSGRDGYNEQFF
TRBJ1-2	TRBV30	-	-	TGTGCCTGGGCTCAGGGGCGCGACTATGGCTACACCTTC	CAWAQGRDYGYTF
TRBJ1-1	TRBV4-1	-	-	TGCGCCAGCAGCCCTGTAGTAGGTACAGGAGTGAACACTGAAGCTTTCTTT	CASSPVVGTGVNTEAFF
TRBJ2-2	TRBV28	-	-	TGTGCCAGCAGTTTATCGCGACAGTCGAGGACCGGGGAGCTGTTTTTT	CASSLSRQSRTGELFF
TRBJ2-1	TRBV5-1	once	-	TGCGCCAGCAGCTTGGACAACTACAATGAGCAGTTCTTC	CASSLDNYNEQFF
TRBJ2-7	TRBV2	-	TRBD2	TGTGCCAGCAGTGCGGTCGGCCTTGGCGCTAGCGGGAACAGCTACGAGCAGTACTTC	CASSAVGLGASGNSYEQYF
TRBJ2-1	TRBV9	-	TRBD2	TGTGCCAGCAGCGTAGCTCTAGGAACTAGCGGGAGCGATGAGCAGTTCTTC	CASSVALGTSGSDEQFF
TRBJ1-2	TRBV27	-	TRBD1	TGTGCCAGCAGTTTCTGGGGGCCTCGGGACAGTAACTATGGCTACACCTTC	CASSFWGPRDSNYGYTF
TRBJ1-1	TRBV19	-	TRBD1	TGTGCCAGTATTGGGACAGGGGGCCCGGACACTGAAGCTTTCTTT	CASIGTGGPDTEAFF
TRBJ2-3	TRBV7-3	-	-	TGTGCCAGCAGCTTAAGACCGCTAGTCGGAACTAGCACAGATACGCAGTATTTT	CASSLRPLVGTSTDTQYF
TRBJ2-5	TRBV18	few	-	TGTGCCAGCTCACCACGCCCCAGGGTGGAGACCCAGTACTTC	CASSPRPRVETQYF
TRBJ2-2	TRBV29-1	few	TRBD1	TGCAGCGTTGTGGTGGGACAGCTAAAGACCGGGGAGCTGTTTTTT	CSVVVGQLKTGELFF
TRBJ2-1	TRBV5-6	-	TRBD2	TGTGCCAGCAGCCTGAAGCGGGAGTTCTTCCATGAGCAGTTCTTC	CASSLKREFFHEQFF
TRBJ2-7	TRBV28	-	-	TGTGCCAGCAGGGCAGACAGATCCTACGAGCAGTACTTC	CASRADRSYEQYF
TRBJ1-3	TRBV7-6	-	-	TGTGCCAGCAGCTTAGCGCAGGCCCTCTCTGGAAACACCATATATTTT	CASSLAQALSGNTIYF
TRBJ1-3	TRBV19	once	TRBD1	TGTGCCAGTAGTAGACGACAGGGGGCAATTGGAAACACCATATATTTT	CASSRRQGAIGNTIYF
TRBJ1-5	TRBV7-8	-	TRBD1	TGTGCCAGCAGCTTATACCAGGGGGCTTATCGCAATCAGCCCCAGCATTTT	CASSLYQGAYRNQPQHF
TRBJ2-7	TRBV28	once	TRBD2	TGTGCCAGCAACCCCCCCGGGGGGGCCTACGAGCAGTACTTC	CASNPPGGAYEQYF
TRBJ2-3	TRBV5-6	-	TRBD2	TGTGCCAGCAGCTTGGGGGGAGGGAACACAGATACGCAGTATTTT	CASSLGGGNTDTQYF